This passage covers 20 T cell receptor beta chains from one sample sequenced in a study of blood T cells in healthy people across ages. A second PCR, run for about 7 to 11 cycles, used a sample-barcoded 5' primer plus a J-beta primer mix. TCRdb passed the 5' RACE reads through MiXCR, listing each CDR3 protein once. The sample lists around 750,000 distinct CDR3 sequences; less than 70% were seen once. The sample taken for sequencing was blood. The source is a man older than 75 in good health.

J is TRBJ2-1 and V is TRBV29-1; D call uncertain. The V end lost 8 bases, the J end lost 6 bases, and 26 bases lay between the germline ends. Germline V gene sequence: CDR1 SQVTM, CDR2 ANQGSEA. There are 16 residues in the CDR3. CDR3 amino acids: CSSSLRLSAWVNEQFF. Written as DNA, the CDR3 is TGCAGCTCCTCCCTCAGATTGTCAGCGTGGGTCAATGAGCAGTTCTTC.

Remarks on this clonotype: A read error is possible here, since a much larger clone lies one base away. The J gene is TRBJ2-5, the V gene TRBV25-1, with D possibly being TRBD2 (5 bases). The germline CDR1 and CDR2 sequences are MGHDK and SYGVNS. The CDR3 runs to 11 residues. V shed 5 bases and J shed 11 bases, with 12 bases lying between them. For the CDR3, the DNA is TGTGCCAGCAGTCCCCAGGAGGAGCAGTACTTC. It specifies CASSPQEEQYF.

This clonotype occurred once. This chain connects TRBV5-6 to TRBJ1-1, with a tentative D call TRBD1 (5 bases). Between the trimmed V and J ends, which lost 4 bases and 5 bases, there was a span of 12 bases. In germline, CDR1 is SGHDT, CDR2 YYEEEE. This CDR3 is built from 13 residues. CDR3 residues: CASSRTGLTEAFF. Here the CDR3 DNA reads TGTGCCAGCAGCCGGACGGGGCTTACTGAAGCTTTCTTT.

This clonotype was seen a few times. The chain recombines TRBV5-1 with TRBJ2-1; D gene ambiguous. Trimming took off 0 bases at V and 5 bases at J, with 15 bases between the two ends. Germline CDR1 SGHRS, CDR2 YFSETQ. The CDR3 is 16 residues long. The CDR3 is CASSLGAKGNHNEQFF. DNA of the CDR3: TGCGCCAGCAGCTTGGGGGCGAAGGGAAACCACAATGAGCAGTTCTTC.

This clonotype has just a few counts. The chain carries TRBV3-1 and TRBJ2-1; perhaps TRBD2 as D (6 bases). Germline-derived CDR1 and CDR2 are LGHDT and YNNKEL (reference sequence). The CDR3 loop spans 15 amino acids. V shed 1 base and J shed 4 bases, with 11 bases lying between them. CDR3 DNA sequence: TGTGCCAGCAGCCAAGGGGATGGAGGGTACAATGAGCAGTTCTTC. Translated: CASSQGDGGYNEQFF.

This rearrangement joins TRBV9 to TRBJ2-5, with TRBD2 identical over 10 bases. Germline loops: CDR1 SGDLS, CDR2 YYNGEE. V was clipped by 0 bases and J by 5 bases; unmatched bases: 4. This CDR3 comprises 15 residues. CDR3 DNA sequence: TGTGCCAGCAGCGTAGGTAGCGGGAGGTCGGAGACCCAGTACTTC. It yields the protein CASSVGSGRSETQYF.

This chain joins TRBV4-1 and TRBJ1-3, with D unresolved. In germline, CDR1 is MGHRA, CDR2 YSYEKL. CDR3 length equals 16 residues. V dropped 3 bases and J dropped 3 bases, with 15 bases sitting between them. CDR3 sequence (DNA): TGCGCCAGCAGCCACCTCCCTATTGGAGGTGGAAACACCATATATTTT. Translation gives CASSHLPIGGGNTIYF.

J is TRBJ2-2 and V is TRBV13; the D gene is possibly TRBD2 (6 bases). The V end was cut by 8 bases, the J end by 7 bases, with 14 bases between. CDR1 and CDR2 (germline): PRHDT, FYEKMQ (reference sequence). This CDR3 is 13 amino acids long. In nucleotides, the CDR3 is TGTGCCAGCCCGGGGGAGGTTGACGGGGAGCTGTTTTTT. As protein: CASPGEVDGELFF.

The gene calls are TRBV7-2 and TRBJ1-6; D uncertain. V lost 5 bases, J lost 6 bases, and 17 bases lay in between. Germline loops: CDR1 SGHTA, CDR2 FQGNSA. The CDR3 spans 16 residues. CDR3 sequence (DNA): TGTGCCAGCAGCCCCCGAGCCCAGAGACTTAATTCACCCCTCCACTTT. The encoded protein is CASSPRAQRLNSPLHF.

This clonotype was seen only a few times. The chain employs TRBV7-9 and TRBJ2-5, with 10 bases aligning to TRBD2. Germline V gene sequence: CDR1 SEHNR, CDR2 FQNEAQ (reference sequence). This CDR3 comprises 15 residues. V trimming: 4 bases; J trimming: 5 bases; junction bases outside the gene matches: 7. CDR3 DNA: TGTGCCAGCAGCTCCGCCAGGGGACTAGCGGAGACCCAGTACTTC. Translated, it gives CASSSARGLAETQYF.

This chain joins TRBV5-1 and TRBJ2-5; weak D call: TRBD1 (5 bases). The better agreement between TRBJ2-7 and the DNA end casts doubt on the J call. The CDR3 is 15 amino acids. Per germline, CDR1 SGHRS and CDR2 YFSETQ. CDR3 nucleotides: TGCGCCAGCGCCATGGGGCAGGGATTCGTCCACGAGCAGTACTTC. Protein: CASAMGQGFVHEQYF.

This clonotype appeared a single time. The rearrangement links TRBV20-1 to TRBJ2-4; no definite D call. From germline, CDR1 is DFQATT and CDR2 SNEGSKA (reference sequence). The CDR3 runs to 15 residues. Here the CDR3 DNA reads TGCAGCGGTGCACCCGGACCCCGAGCCAAAAACATTCAGTACTTC. This sequence encodes CSGAPGPRAKNIQYF.

This clonotype is a singleton in its sample. The chain combines TRBV6-5 with TRBJ2-1; no definite D call. Deletions cut 2 bases from V and 6 bases from J, with 5 bases between. The CDR3 runs to 12 residues. The germline V gene has CDR1 MNHEY and CDR2 SVGAGI. The CDR3 coding sequence is TGTGCCAGCAGTTACCCCGTCAATGAGCAGTTCTTC. Protein: CASSYPVNEQFF.

This sequence joins TRBV2 and TRBJ2-2; tentative D call: TRBD1 (7 bases). Looked up from germline, CDR1 is SNHLY and CDR2 is FYNNEI. V was pared by 5 bases and J by 4 bases, with 14 bases between. The CDR3 is made up of 15 amino acids. The CDR3 DNA reads TGTGCCAGCAGTCAAACTCAGGGGGGCACCGGGGAGCTGTTTTTT. This sequence encodes CASSQTQGGTGELFF.

The chain carries TRBV24-1 and TRBJ2-1, with TRBD2 as a possible D gene (6 bases). Trimming removed 3 bases at V and 5 bases at J, with 16 bases between. Germline CDR1 is KGHDR and CDR2 is SFDVKD. CDR3 length: 16 residues. CDR3: CATSDGGTHLNNEQFF. The CDR3 bases are TGTGCCACCAGTGATGGCGGGACCCACCTAAACAATGAGCAGTTCTTC.

The chain carries TRBV2 and TRBJ2-1; TRBD2 matches 8 bases. Germline lookup yields CDR1 SNHLY and CDR2 FYNNEI. There are 16 residues in the CDR3. J lost 4 bases, V lost 2 bases, and 7 bases had no gene match. As DNA, the CDR3 is TGTGCCAGCAGTGAATGGGCTAGCGGGCCTTACAATGAGCAGTTCTTC. It translates to CASSEWASGPYNEQFF.

This clonotype was picked up a small number of times. This chain links TRBV7-6 with TRBJ1-1, with a tentative D call TRBD1 (6 bases). CDR1 and CDR2 (germline): SGHVS, FNYEAQ. V lost 2 bases and J lost 4, with 14 bases in between. CDR3 length: 15 amino acids. CDR3 sequence (DNA): TGTGCCAGCAGCTTACGGGCAGGGGTGGGCACTGAAGCTTTCTTT. Translating it yields CASSLRAGVGTEAFF.

The chain recombines TRBV20-1 with TRBJ1-1, with TRBD1 as a possible D gene (6 bases). This CDR3 is 15 amino acids long. Germline V lookup: CDR1 DFQATT, CDR2 SNEGSKA (reference sequence). V lost 0 bases, J lost 1 base, and 12 bases lay in between. DNA for the CDR3: TGCAGTGCTAGAGATCGGGGGGCGAGGAACACTGAAGCTTTCTTT. Residues: CSARDRGARNTEAFF.

This chain links TRBV7-2 with TRBJ2-7; tentative D call: TRBD1 (7 bases). This CDR3 has 14 residues. The germline V gene encodes CDR1 SGHTA and CDR2 FQGNSA. V lost 6 bases, J lost 0 bases, and 12 bases lay in between. The CDR3 bases are TGTGCCAGCAGTGGAGGGGGCCTCTCCTACGAGCAGTACTTC. Translation gives CASSGGGLSYEQYF.

The chain couples TRBV14 to TRBJ2-7, with D hard to call. There are 14 residues in the CDR3. V was pared by 5 bases and J by 7 bases, with 18 bases between. In germline, CDR1 is SGHDN, CDR2 FVKESK. The chain's CDR3 is CASSRVGSYNEQYF. In DNA form, the CDR3 reads TGTGCCAGCAGCAGGGTGGGGTCCTACAATGAGCAGTACTTC.